This T cell receptor beta chain emerged from a study of PD-1 blockade in classical Hodgkin lymphoma. The V gene's germline CDR1 is SGHDN and CDR2 FVKESK. There are 13 residues in the CDR3. Trimming took 6 bases from V and 8 from J; bases not matched to a gene: 5. The assay was immunoSEQ multiplex PCR, and TCRdb's table has in-frame clones only and misses some. The sample yields under 30,000 clones, 70% to 80% seen once. Relapse was seen in all patients after autologous stem cell transplantation, and brentuximab vedotin exposure was variable. The chain joins TRBV14 to TRBJ2-1, with 9 bases fitting TRBD1. The specimen comprised peripheral blood mononuclear cells (PBMCs), sampled before the second cycle of nivolumab. This clonotype was obtained from a human donor with classical Hodgkin lymphoma. CDR3 in amino acids: CASRRTGDHEQFF. The CDR3 nucleotides are TGTGCCAGCAGACGGACAGGGGATCATGAGCAGTTCTTC.